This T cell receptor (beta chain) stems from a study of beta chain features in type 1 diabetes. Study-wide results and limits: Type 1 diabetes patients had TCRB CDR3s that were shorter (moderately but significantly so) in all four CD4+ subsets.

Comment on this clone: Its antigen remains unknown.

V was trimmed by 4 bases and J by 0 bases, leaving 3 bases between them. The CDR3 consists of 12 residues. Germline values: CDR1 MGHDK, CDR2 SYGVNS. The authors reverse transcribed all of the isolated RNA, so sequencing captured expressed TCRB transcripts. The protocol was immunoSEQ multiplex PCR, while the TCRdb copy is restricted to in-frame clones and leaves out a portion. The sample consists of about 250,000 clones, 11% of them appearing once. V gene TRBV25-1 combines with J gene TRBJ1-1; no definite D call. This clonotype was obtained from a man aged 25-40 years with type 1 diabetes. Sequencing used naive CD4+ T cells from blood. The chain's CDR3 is CASSAMNTEAFF. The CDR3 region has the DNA TGTGCCAGCAGTGCAATGAACACTGAAGCTTTCTTT.